Below, one T cell receptor (beta chain) is given with its context. Its specificity is unknown. Germline loops: CDR1 MNHEY, CDR2 SMNVEV (reference sequence). The CDR3 is made up of 16 amino acids. V shed 3 bases and J 5 bases; nucleotides not matched to a gene: 8. The source of the sample is a study of T cell repertoires in cytomegalovirus infection. In TCRdb, the reads were re-called with MiXCR into one record per CDR3 protein. The repertoire holds roughly 340,000 distinct CDR3 sequences, almost 30% seen once, with around 20% in the top ten. The clonotype originates from a human donor in good health (CMV status not recorded). Some clones in this sample may be carry-over from other donors' samples. The sequencing here drew on cultured PBMCs, taken from culture after CMV antigen stimulation. This sequence joins TRBV27 and TRBJ2-1; 9 positions agree with TRBD1. CDR3 sequence: CASSFNAGQGNNEQFF. The CDR3 DNA is TGTGCCAGCAGTTTTAACGCCGGACAGGGGAACAATGAGCAGTTCTTC.